The present TCR beta chain was sequenced within a study of shared clonotypes between healthy human individuals. Naive CD4+ cells were CD45RA-selected; the remaining cells were memory. Each sorted subset replicate got 200 ng genomic DNA, roughly 33,000 genomes. TCRdb keeps only in-frame clones here, not all; method: immunoSEQ multiplex PCR. The sample lists about 2 million clones; 90% to 95% were seen once. In the case of this clone: No antigen is known for it. Other nucleotide sequences in the sample specify the same CDR3.

Study findings and constraints: In a handful of donors, around 5% of naive CD4 clonotypes appeared in common. Although depth was large, rarefaction showed that sequencing of the sorted subsets was incomplete.

Germline V lookup: CDR1 SGHRS, CDR2 YFSETQ. The CDR3 totals 14 residues. V dropped 2 bases and J dropped 1 base, with 8 bases sitting between them. Source material: naive CD4+ T cells sorted from blood. Noted subset: CD45RA+ positively selected. The TCR sequence derives from a man between 18 and 29 years old in good health. The J gene is TRBJ2-3, the V gene TRBV5-1; D gene uncertain. The CDR3 reads CASSFGGGTDTQYF. For the CDR3, the DNA is TGCGCCAGCAGCTTTGGCGGCGGCACAGATACGCAGTATTTT.